Sequencing of this T cell receptor beta chain was carried out in a study of T cells in Graves' hyperthyroidism and ophthalmopathy. Across the whole study: Peripheral blood was acquired at first diagnosis, ahead of any therapy whatsoever. Overall study findings and caveats: Blood held most thyroid clonotypes expanded above 0.001 frequency.

Looked up from germline, CDR1 is GTSNPN and CDR2 is SVGIG (reference sequence). J was trimmed by 4 bases and V by 3 bases; bases with no gene match: 5. The CDR3 contains 15 residues. This clonotype has a count of ten or more. Its antigen is still unknown. Researchers amplified the TCR beta CDR3 regions from RNA transcripts. First-round RT-PCR targeting the TCR CDR3 was performed with the HTBI primer set. TCRdb called the multiplex PCR reads again in MiXCR, with one record for every CDR3 protein. This table has about 400,000 distinct CDR3 sequences, under 15% appearing once. In making diagnoses, clinical symptoms, serum thyroxine and TRAb, thyroid ultrasound and orbital computed tomography were all used.

This sequence originates from a woman aged 25 to 45 with Graves' hyperthyroidism. Input material: blood. V gene TRBV30 combines with J gene TRBJ2-2, with 10 bases lining up with TRBD2. The CDR3 loop reads CAWRGLAEVTGELFF. CDR3 DNA sequence: TGTGCCTGGAGAGGACTAGCGGAGGTCACCGGGGAGCTGTTTTTT.